The T cell receptor (beta chain) described here comes from a study of blood T cell repertoires in COVID-19 (dated by TCRdb to 2018 to 2020). Study-level background: Samples covering the acute and convalescent phases of COVID-19 were provided by collaborators in the United States, Italy and Spain. Samples were obtained from the ongoing ImmuneRACE study (first 160 participants) and from some 1,300 subjects provided by 6 global collaborators. Subjects who had been exposed to COVID-19, were actively infected with it, or had recovered from it provided the deeply sampled blood TCRbeta repertoires that made up the dataset. HLA class I and class II types, where available, came from metadata supplied by the sample provider rather than from assay-based typing. Nearly every sample came with metadata listing a de-identified subject ID, COVID-19 status, age in years and sex. The repertoires were made available in a free public database intended to serve as a resource for research on the immune response to SARS-CoV-2. The prospective study material was composed of cDNA or gDNA derived from T cells, B-cell-depleted T cells, or PBMCs.

What the research found in general, with its limitations: The quantity of clinical and demographic metadata differed by source and by participant and was supplied without curation.

Spanning cysteine to phenylalanine, the CDR3 consists of 16 amino acids. This entry keeps only the CDR3 DNA: 48 bases, framed from base 1. Via the germline V gene, CDR1 is SGHRS and CDR2 YFSETQ. Trimming removed 1 base from V and 6 bases from J; the gene matches leave 6 bases unexplained. In the case of this clone: Its antigen is currently not known. Base-call qualities are not available, and no considerably larger clone is one nucleotide away.

The collaborating institutions used their own protocols to collect whole blood in K2EDTA tubes. For TCRbeta analysis, collaborators shipped samples as frozen whole blood, isolated PBMCs, or DNA extracted from either of those sample types. TCRbeta CDR3 regions were amplified from genomic DNA using the immunoSEQ Assay, a bias-controlled multiplex PCR. The authors' pipeline ran thus. Nucleated cell counts per sample were estimated from amplification of reference gene primers within the assay. Sequence reads were collapsed and filtered to measure the absolute abundance of every unique TCRbeta CDR3 rearrangement. Productive Simpson clonality was computed per sample as the square root of Simpson's diversity index over productive rearrangements. TCRdb stores this immuneACCESS table with in-frame sequences only. Part of the clones is absent; in the studies checked, under half of the shortfall reflects unresolved V genes, and no reason is known for the rest. V and J calls and clone size follow that table, whereas D and trimming were derived from the DNA. The sample contains 35,000 to 55,000 clones, roughly four fifths of them found a single time. Together, the top ten hold 6.5% to 8.5% of the sample.

The V and J genes are TRBV5-1 and TRBJ1-6; TRBD1 matches 8 bases in the middle. Sequencing was performed on peripheral blood. The sequence was obtained from a man between 60 and 75 years old with active COVID-19. The CDR3 protein: CASSLSSDRGNSPLHF. The DNA sequence follows: TGCGCCAGCAGCTTGTCTTCAGACAGGGGTAATTCACCCCTCCACTTT.